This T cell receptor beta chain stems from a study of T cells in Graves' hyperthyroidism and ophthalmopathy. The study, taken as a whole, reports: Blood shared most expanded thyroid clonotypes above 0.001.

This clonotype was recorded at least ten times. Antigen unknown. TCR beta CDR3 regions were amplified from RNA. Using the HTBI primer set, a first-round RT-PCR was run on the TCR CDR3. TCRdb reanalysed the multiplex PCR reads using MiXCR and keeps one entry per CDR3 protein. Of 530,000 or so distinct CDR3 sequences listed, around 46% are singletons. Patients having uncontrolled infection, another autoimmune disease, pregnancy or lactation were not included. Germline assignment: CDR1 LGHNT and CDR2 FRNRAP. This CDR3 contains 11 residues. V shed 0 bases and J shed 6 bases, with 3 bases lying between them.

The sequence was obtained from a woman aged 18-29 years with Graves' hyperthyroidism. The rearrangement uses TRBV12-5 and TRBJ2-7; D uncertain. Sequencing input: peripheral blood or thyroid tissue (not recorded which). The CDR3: CASGLVREQYF. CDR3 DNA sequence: TGTGCTAGTGGTTTGGTACGCGAGCAGTACTTC.